A selection of T cell receptor beta chains follows, all from one sample in a study of blood T cells in healthy people across ages. TCRdb processed the 5' RACE reads anew with MiXCR; each CDR3 protein has one entry. The data hold 600,000 to 650,000 distinct CDR3 sequences, with roughly 58% observed a single time. Sequencing was carried out using blood. The receptors here all came from a man aged 55-75 years in good health. The CDR3 runs from the conserved cysteine through the conserved F or W. D genes are given only for firm matches. Clone size is not always given. Where it is, it says once, few, many or a class for expanded clones.

NA	NA	TRBV6-5	TRBJ2-3	12	TGTGCCAGCAGTGATGACACAGATACGCAGTATTTT	CASSDDTDTQYF
NA	few	TRBV5-1	TRBJ2-3	16	TGCGCCAGCAGCTTCGGGGCGGGGGCCTTCCCAGATACGCAGTATTTT	CASSFGAGAFPDTQYF
TRBD1	few	TRBV11-2	TRBJ2-4	15	TGTGCCAGCAGCCCAGGGACAGGGATTGTTGGCATTCAGTACTTC	CASSPGTGIVGIQYF
TRBD1	few	TRBV18	TRBJ1-5	15	TGTGCCAGCTCGCCCGGGACAGCGAGCAATCAGCCCCAGCATTTT	CASSPGTASNQPQHF
TRBD1	NA	TRBV29-1	TRBJ2-1	14	TGCAGCGTTGATCCGGGGGACAGGGGTGGTGAGCAGTTCTTC	CSVDPGDRGGEQFF
NA	few	TRBV20-1	TRBJ1-1	14	TGCAGTGCTAGAGACGTGGACAAGAACACTGAAGCTTTCTTT	CSARDVDKNTEAFF
NA	few	TRBV6-6	TRBJ2-1	12	TGTGCCAGTAGGGGGGATTGGCATGAGCAGTTCTTC	CASRGDWHEQFF
NA	NA	TRBV10-3	TRBJ2-5	13	TGTGCCATCAGTGAAATACAGCAAGAGACCCAGTACTTC	CAISEIQQETQYF
NA	few	TRBV21-1	TRBJ1-1	12	TGTGCCAGCAGCAAGGGGGGCACTGAAGCTTTCTTT	CASSKGGTEAFF
NA	NA	TRBV20-1	TRBJ2-5	14	TGCAGTCGATTATCGGGACACCTGCAAGAGACCCAGTACTTC	CSRLSGHLQETQYF
TRBD1	few	TRBV5-1	TRBJ2-3	14	TGCGCCAGCAGCCCCCCACAGGGGGCGGGTACGCAGTATTTT	CASSPPQGAGTQYF
NA	NA	TRBV7-2	TRBJ1-5	17	TGTGCCAGCAGCTCTACCTCAGGGGCCAGTGGCAATCAGCCCCAGCATTTT	CASSSTSGASGNQPQHF
TRBD1	NA	TRBV28	TRBJ2-3	15	TGTGCCAGCAGTGATTTTGAGGGGGCGACAGATACGCAGTATTTT	CASSDFEGATDTQYF
NA	many	TRBV20-1	TRBJ2-1	15	TGCAGTGCTAGAGATCCCCTGGGGAGCTACAATGAGCAGTTCTTC	CSARDPLGSYNEQFF
TRBD1	NA	TRBV20-1	TRBJ2-5	12	TGCAGTTTGGACAGGGGGCAAGAGACCCAGTACTTC	CSLDRGQETQYF
NA	many	TRBV6-5	TRBJ1-5	13	TGTGCCAGCAGTCCGACAGAAAATCAGCCCCAGCATTTT	CASSPTENQPQHF
NA	few	TRBV29-1	TRBJ1-2	14	TGCAGCGTCGACTTTGCACAGGGATCCGATGGCTACACCTTC	CSVDFAQGSDGYTF
NA	NA	TRBV7-9	TRBJ1-5	13	TGTGCCGGAAGGCGGGCCATCAAGCAGCCCCAGCATTTT	CAGRRAIKQPQHF
NA	NA	TRBV3-1	TRBJ2-7	16	TGTGCCAGCAGCCAAGGTCCGGCGGGGGCGACGAACGAGCAGTACTTC	CASSQGPAGATNEQYF
NA	NA	TRBV21-1	TRBJ2-3	16	TGTGCCAGCAGCAAAAGCGCAGGTACTAGCACAGATACGCAGTATTTT	CASSKSAGTSTDTQYF
TRBD1	NA	TRBV6-6	TRBJ1-2	16	TGTGCCAGCAGTTCCACTACAGGGGGCTTTAACTATGGCTACACCTTC	CASSSTTGGFNYGYTF
TRBD2	NA	TRBV7-8	TRBJ2-3	15	TGTGCCAGCAGTCTTCCCGGGGGGGCCTTAGAGACGCAGTATTTT	CASSLPGGALETQYF
NA	NA	TRBV6-1	TRBJ1-2	13	TGTGCCAGCAGCAAACCCCAGTTAGATGGCTACACCTTC	CASSKPQLDGYTF
TRBD1	few	TRBV12-3/TRBV12-4	TRBJ1-2	13	TGCGCCAGCAGCTCAGGACAGGGCGATGGCTACACCTTC	CASSSGQGDGYTF
TRBD2	NA	TRBV20-1	TRBJ2-1	15	TGCAGTGCTAGAGATGCCAGCGGGGGGGGCAATGAGCAGTTCTTC	CSARDASGGGNEQFF
NA	few	TRBV28	TRBJ1-1	15	TGTGCCAGCAGTCTTATACAGGGTCAGAACACTGAAGCTTTCTTT	CASSLIQGQNTEAFF
NA	NA	TRBV2	TRBJ1-6	13	TGTGCCAGCGGGACCCGGGGAAATTCACCCCTCCACTTT	CASGTRGNSPLHF
TRBD1	NA	TRBV5-1	TRBJ1-1	15	TGCGCCAGCAGCTTGGCAGGGGGGTGGAACACTGAAGCTTTCTTT	CASSLAGGWNTEAFF
NA	NA	TRBV29-1	TRBJ2-3	12	TGCAGCGCAGGGACTGGCACAGATACGCAGTATTTT	CSAGTGTDTQYF
TRBD2	NA	TRBV12-3/TRBV12-4	TRBJ2-5	17	TGTGCCAGCAGTTTCGTGGGACTAGCGGGGAAGGAAGAGACCCAGTACTTC	CASSFVGLAGKEETQYF
NA	NA	TRBV6-1	TRBJ1-6	13	TGTGCCAGCACCGTCAGCGCCTATTCACCCCTCCACTTT	CASTVSAYSPLHF
NA	NA	TRBV2	TRBJ1-5	15	TGTGCCAGCAGAAGGAGACAGGCGGAGAATCAGCCCCAGCATTTT	CASRRRQAENQPQHF
NA	once	TRBV2	TRBJ2-7	13	TGTGCCAGCAGGAAGGGCGGTTTCTACGAGCAGTACTTC	CASRKGGFYEQYF
NA	NA	TRBV5-1	TRBJ1-1	16	TGCGCCAGCAGCACGGGGGTCGGAGGGGGGAACACTGAAGCTTTCTTT	CASSTGVGGGNTEAFF
NA	NA	TRBV7-2	TRBJ1-1	13	TGTGCCAGCAGCCGCCGTAGGACGGTCGAAGCTTTCTTT	CASSRRRTVEAFF
NA	few	TRBV24-1	TRBJ2-3	12	TGTGCCACCAGTGACTTCACAGATACGCAGTATTTT	CATSDFTDTQYF
NA	few	TRBV20-1	TRBJ1-2	14	TGCAGTGCTAGACACTTTAGGGAGAAAGATGGCTACACCTTC	CSARHFREKDGYTF
TRBD1	NA	TRBV3-1	TRBJ1-2	15	TGTGCCAGCAGCCAAGATACCGGGACAGCGTATGGCTACACCTTC	CASSQDTGTAYGYTF
TRBD1	few	TRBV12-3/TRBV12-4	TRBJ2-4	12	TGTGCCAGCAGTTTTTTGGACAGGGAGCAGTACTTC	CASSFLDREQYF
NA	NA	TRBV7-2	TRBJ2-5	12	TGTGCCAGCAGCGGGCCCCTAGAGACCCAGTACTTC	CASSGPLETQYF
NA	NA	TRBV9	TRBJ2-7	16	TGTGCCAGCAGCGTAGGGCCGGGGGGCGGTTTTTTCGAGCAGTACTTC	CASSVGPGGGFFEQYF
NA	NA	TRBV4-2	TRBJ2-7	16	TGTGCCAGCAGCCAAGATGGGGGGGCCCTTCTTAAAGAGCAGTACTTC	CASSQDGGALLKEQYF
TRBD1	NA	TRBV20-1	TRBJ2-7	14	TGCAGTGCTAGATCGGACAGGGGCGCCTACGAGCAGTACTTC	CSARSDRGAYEQYF
TRBD1	NA	TRBV10-3	TRBJ2-3	15	TGTGCCATCAGAGGACCGGACAGGGGAACAGATACGCAGTATTTT	CAIRGPDRGTDTQYF
NA	NA	TRBV24-1	TRBJ2-1	14	TGTGCCACCAGTGACCCCCAAGGGAACAATGAGCAGTTCTTC	CATSDPQGNNEQFF
NA	NA	TRBV29-1	TRBJ1-4	15	TGCAGCGCCTTCCTGGGGGAGGCAACTAATGAAAAACTGTTTTTT	CSAFLGEATNEKLFF
NA	NA	TRBV6-5	TRBJ1-2	11	TGTGCCAGCAGGAGCGGATATGGCTACACCTTC	CASRSGYGYTF
NA	few	TRBV2	TRBJ2-7	13	TGTGCCAGCGGGACACTCTCTAGGAACGAGCAGTACTTC	CASGTLSRNEQYF
NA	few	TRBV7-9	TRBJ2-1	16	TGTGCCAGCAGCTCCTTCCGCGGGACCCAAGACAATGAGCAGTTCTTC	CASSSFRGTQDNEQFF
TRBD2	NA	TRBV4-1	TRBJ2-5	16	TGCGCCAGCAGCCAATGGTTGGGAGGTAGCGGGGAGACCCAGTACTTC	CASSQWLGGSGETQYF
NA	NA	TRBV7-7	TRBJ1-1	13	TGTGCCAGCAGCCCGGCGGGATCGGATCTAGCTTTCTTT	CASSPAGSDLAFF
NA	many	TRBV10-3	TRBJ2-3	13	TGTGCCATCACTCCAGGGGGCACAGATACGCAGTATTTT	CAITPGGTDTQYF
NA	NA	TRBV7-2	TRBJ2-1	15	TGTGCCAGCAGCTTAGTGTCCCAGGTTGTGGAGACCCAGTTCTTC	CASSLVSQVVETQFF